The rows below give T cell receptor beta chains drawn from one sample of a study of CD8+ T cells in alopecia areata. Data came from immunoSEQ multiplex PCR; TCRdb stores just in-frame clones and leaves some out. The sample contains 69,000 or so clones, roughly 60% of which appear only once. The sample was CD8+ T cells sorted from blood, taken at week 0. The receptor set was obtained from a human donor with alopecia areata. CDR3s include the opening cysteine and the closing phenylalanine or tryptophan. D genes are given only for firm matches. A clone size is listed for some rows: how often the clone was seen (once, few, many), or a class if it is expanded.

TRBJ2-5	TRBV7-9	.	TRBD1	TGTGCCAGCAGCTCGACAGGGGGAAGGGAGACCCAGTACTTC	CASSSTGGRETQYF
TRBJ1-2	TRBV7-9	.	TRBD1	TGTGCCAGCAGCTTAGGGACAGGGTATTATGGCTACACCTTC	CASSLGTGYYGYTF
TRBJ1-2	TRBV27	.	.	TGTGCCAGCAGTTTATCAGGGGCCCGTGGCTACACCTTC	CASSLSGARGYTF
TRBJ2-7	TRBV27	.	TRBD1	TGTGCCAGCAGTTCGACAGGGGCCTACGAGCAGTACTTC	CASSSTGAYEQYF
TRBJ2-7	TRBV7-9	once	.	TGTGCCAGCAGCTTAGCCGGGACTTTCTACGAGCAGTACTTC	CASSLAGTFYEQYF
TRBJ2-5	TRBV5-4	.	.	TGTGCCAGCGGGGGACTCACTTCCGAAGAGACCCAGTACTTC	CASGGLTSEETQYF
TRBJ1-5	TRBV7-4	.	TRBD1	TGTGCCAGCAGCTCGCGGACAGGGTCTCAGCCCCAGCATTTT	CASSSRTGSQPQHF
TRBJ2-1	TRBV19	few	TRBD1	TGTGCCAGTCGACAGGGACGAGAGCAGTTCTTC	CASRQGREQFF
TRBJ2-2	TRBV29-1	.	.	TGCAGCTGCCGGTGGTCCACCGGGGAGCTGTTTTTT	CSCRWSTGELFF
TRBJ2-5	TRBV10-3	.	.	TGTGCCATCAGCCATCCGGGACACCAAGAGACCCAGTACTTC	CAISHPGHQETQYF
TRBJ2-7	TRBV27	.	.	TGTGCCAGCAGTTTAAGGACACCCACCTACGAGCAGTACTTC	CASSLRTPTYEQYF
TRBJ1-2	TRBV4-2	.	.	TGTGCCAGCACCTTGGGACTGGATTTAGCTAACTATGGCTACACCTTC	CASTLGLDLANYGYTF
TRBJ2-1	TRBV30	few	.	TGTGCCTGGACCCCTCTTGGCGGTGAGCAGTTCTTC	CAWTPLGGEQFF
TRBJ2-7	TRBV10-3	few	TRBD1	TGTGCTATGGGGACAGGGGCGATCTACGAGCAGTACTTC	CAMGTGAIYEQYF
TRBJ1-1	TRBV20-1	once	.	TGCAGTGCCCGGGAGAACACTGAAGCTTTCTTT	CSARENTEAFF
TRBJ2-1	TRBV29-1	few	.	TGCAGCGTTGAAACGGGTGGGGGGCCGTCCAATGAGCAGTTCTTC	CSVETGGGPSNEQFF
TRBJ2-3	TRBV2	.	.	TGTGCCAGCAGAGGTTTCTCGGAGGGGACCACAGATACGCAGTATTTT	CASRGFSEGTTDTQYF
TRBJ1-1	TRBV2	.	TRBD1	TGTGCCAGCATCCCCGGGACAGGGTATAGTGAAGCTTTCTTT	CASIPGTGYSEAFF
TRBJ2-1	TRBV28	few	.	TGTGCCAGCAGTTTCCAGGGCCCCGCTCATGAGCAGTTCTTC	CASSFQGPAHEQFF
TRBJ2-2	TRBV10-3	.	.	TGTGCCATCAGTGAGTCGGCAAGGGGGGCCACCGGGGAGCTGTTTTTT	CAISESARGATGELFF
TRBJ2-7	TRBV7-6	.	TRBD2	TGTGCCAGCAGCTCGTACGGGGGGGCCAACGAGCAGTACTTC	CASSSYGGANEQYF
TRBJ2-1	TRBV7-9	.	TRBD1	TGTGCCAGCAGCCCATCCGGGACAGAGACCTACAATGAGCAGTTCTTC	CASSPSGTETYNEQFF
TRBJ2-4	TRBV5-1	.	.	TGCGCCAGCAGCTTAGAGACCAGGGTGATTGGCAAAAACATTCAGTACTTC	CASSLETRVIGKNIQYF
TRBJ2-1	TRBV5-1	.	TRBD2	TGCGCCAGCAGCTTGGCGGGGGGTAGGAGTAATGAGCAGTTCTTC	CASSLAGGRSNEQFF
TRBJ2-3	TRBV25-1	.	TRBD2	TGTGCCAGCAGCGGACTAGCCACCACAGATACGCAGTATTTT	CASSGLATTDTQYF
TRBJ1-2	TRBV2	.	.	TGTGCCAGCAGTGAGGGGACCCCCGACGGCTACACCTTC	CASSEGTPDGYTF
TRBJ2-6	TRBV9	few	.	TGTGCCAGCAGCGAGGGGGAAGGAGCCAACGTCCTGACTTTC	CASSEGEGANVLTF